These T cell receptor beta chains were read from a single sample in a study of cytomegalovirus exposure and HLA in healthy donors. TCRdb's table, derived via immunoSEQ multiplex PCR, lists solely in-frame clones and lacks some. Its clone listing holds some 43,000 clones. The sample was PBMCs. These receptors originate from a woman in her 30s in good health and CMV-seronegative. The CDR3 runs from the conserved cysteine through the conserved F or W. D genes are given only for firm matches.

J	V	D	CDR3	DNA
TRBJ1-1	TRBV7-9	NA	CASSLKFSGTEAFF	TGTGCCAGCAGCTTAAAATTTTCAGGGACTGAAGCTTTCTTT
TRBJ2-3	TRBV5-1	NA	CASSLDRAGATDTQYF	TGCGCCAGCAGCTTGGACAGGGCAGGCGCTACAGATACGCAGTATTTT
TRBJ2-1	TRBV30	TRBD2	CAGSPGTSDYNEQFF	TGTGCCGGGAGTCCCGGGACTAGCGACTACAATGAGCAGTTCTTC
TRBJ1-2	TRBV5-1	NA	CASSLNTPGRANGYTF	TGCGCCAGCAGCTTAAATACCCCGGGGAGGGCGAATGGCTACACCTTC
TRBJ2-4	TRBV6-1	TRBD2	CASSEFPNSGSKNIQYF	TGTGCCAGCAGTGAATTTCCCAATAGCGGGAGCAAAAACATTCAGTACTTC
TRBJ2-1	TRBV6-5	TRBD2	CASRFSGMRNEQFF	TGTGCCAGCAGATTCAGCGGGATGAGGAATGAGCAGTTCTTC
TRBJ1-5	TRBV10-3	NA	CAIKDEARGPQHF	TGTGCCATCAAAGACGAGGCCCGGGGGCCCCAGCATTTT
TRBJ2-2	TRBV29-1	TRBD2	CSVSELADTGELFF	TGCAGCGTTTCGGAACTAGCGGACACCGGGGAGCTGTTTTTT
TRBJ1-3	TRBV30	TRBD1	CAWSGQGTAGNTIYF	TGTGCCTGGAGTGGACAAGGGACAGCTGGAAACACCATATATTTT
TRBJ2-1	TRBV4-3	TRBD2	CASSWAQRTSGSYEQFF	TGCGCCAGCAGCTGGGCGCAGCGGACTAGCGGGAGCTATGAGCAGTTCTTC
TRBJ1-1	TRBV30	NA	CAWSVGRAGEAFF	TGTGCCTGGAGTGTCGGCAGAGCGGGTGAAGCTTTCTTT
TRBJ2-2	TRBV19	NA	CASTHPGQNTGELFF	TGTGCCAGTACCCACCCAGGACAGAACACCGGGGAGCTGTTTTTT
TRBJ2-5	TRBV23-1	TRBD2	CASSHLTSGSVKTQYF	TGCGCCAGCAGTCACTTGACTAGCGGGAGTGTCAAGACCCAGTACTTC
TRBJ2-1	TRBV4-1	TRBD2	CASSQYDALVAGGPGGVNEQFF	TGCGCCAGCAGCCAATACGACGCCCTGGTGGCGGGAGGGCCCGGGGGGGTCAATGAGCAGTTCTTC
TRBJ2-7	TRBV7-2	NA	CASSLGREEQYF	TGTGCCAGCAGCTTAGGTAGAGAAGAGCAGTACTTC
TRBJ2-1	TRBV4-2	NA	CASSQDLGGTYNEQFF	TGTGCCAGCAGCCAAGATCTAGGTGGAACCTACAATGAGCAGTTCTTC
TRBJ2-7	TRBV28	TRBD2	CASSSMRVVAGSYEQYF	TGTGCCAGCAGTTCGATGAGAGTGGTAGCGGGCTCCTACGAGCAGTACTTC
TRBJ2-7	TRBV9	TRBD1	CASSYPRTGGYEQYF	TGTGCCAGCAGCTACCCTCGGACAGGGGGGTACGAGCAGTACTTC